This T cell receptor (beta chain) emerged from a study of circulating CD8 cells and anti-PD-1 response in melanoma. As for the study in general: Responders had complete or partial responses; non-responders had stable or progressive disease. Study results and caveats: Diversity ranked highest in DNEG and lowest in TIGIT subsets. Subset repertoires were largely private at M1, with under 7% shared.

Live CD3+CD8+TCRalphabeta+ cells were sorted into four subsets by PD-1 and/or TIGIT. This clonotype is categorized as medium-sized. Its antigen is not known. CDR1 and CDR2 (germline): SNHLY, FYNNEI. The J segment lost 0 bases and the V segment lost 8 bases, leaving 8 bases of the junction unmatched. The CDR3 is made up of 15 amino acids. Each library started from about 15 ng of total RNA using the QIAseq Immune Repertoire TCR panel. A single record per CDR3 protein comes from TCRdb applying MiXCR to the reads. This table holds 1,500 to 2,000 distinct CDR3 sequences, roughly 9.3% found once. The chain carries TRBV2 and TRBJ1-1; 8 nucleotides agree with TRBD1. The sample was CD8+ T cells from PBMCs, taken at baseline or after one month of anti-PD-1 therapy (not recorded which). The receptor was derived from a human donor with melanoma. In nucleotides, the CDR3 is TGTGCCAGCCTGGGACAGGCGAATTTGAACACTGAAGCTTTCTTT. Translated: CASLGQANLNTEAFF.